A selection of T cell receptor beta chains follows, all from one sample in a study of vaccination and CD4 T cells after COVID-19. TCRdb re-analysed the PCR reads in MiXCR, keeping a single row per CDR3 protein. Of some 9,700 distinct CDR3 sequences in the sample, roughly 60% were seen once. Antigens for these TCRs are unknown. Material: CD4+ T cells from blood, cultured in vitro. Receptors were obtained from a human donor in good health. Both conserved end residues are part of each CDR3. D genes are given only for firm matches. The size entry is marked missing in some rows and otherwise reads once, few, many or a size class.

cdr3_aa	cdr3_nt	v_call	j_call	clone_size	d_call
CASSLATNEQYF	TGTGCCAGCAGTTTAGCGACTAACGAGCAGTACTTC	TRBV12-3/TRBV12-4	TRBJ2-7	NA	NA
CASSDLAGGNSPLHF	TGTGCCAGCAGTGATCTCGCAGGGGGCAATTCACCCCTCCACTTT	TRBV2	TRBJ1-6	few	TRBD1
CASSGTDNSPLHF	TGCGCCAGCTCCGGGACGGATAATTCACCCCTCCACTTT	TRBV5-1	TRBJ1-6	NA	NA
CASSLYSQGTFQETQYF	TGTGCCAGCAGCTTGTATTCCCAGGGTACCTTCCAAGAGACCCAGTACTTC	TRBV5-6	TRBJ2-5	NA	NA
CASRGQGWGYGYTF	TGTGCCAGTAGGGGACAAGGTTGGGGCTATGGCTACACCTTC	TRBV19	TRBJ1-2	NA	NA
CASSPRDRNRYGYTF	TGCGCCAGCAGCCCGCGGGACAGGAACCGCTATGGCTACACCTTC	TRBV5-1	TRBJ1-2	few	TRBD1
CASRRDYYTDTQYF	TGTGCCAGCAGGCGGGACTATTACACAGATACGCAGTATTTT	TRBV7-2	TRBJ2-3	NA	TRBD2
CASSLYWDSGHNEQFF	TGTGCCAGCAGTTTATACTGGGACTCAGGCCACAATGAGCAGTTCTTC	TRBV28	TRBJ2-1	once	NA
CASSETGVQPQHF	TGTGCCAGCAGTGAAACGGGCGTTCAGCCCCAGCATTTT	TRBV25-1	TRBJ1-5	NA	NA
CASRSGREQYF	TGTGCCAGCCGCTCCGGGCGGGAGCAGTACTTC	TRBV27	TRBJ2-7	NA	NA
CASSYEVQPRIGYTF	TGTGCCAGCAGTTACGAGGTGCAACCTAGAATCGGCTACACCTTC	TRBV6-5	TRBJ1-2	few	NA
CATSERGQVPQHF	TGTGCCACCAGTGAGAGGGGACAGGTCCCCCAGCATTTT	TRBV24-1	TRBJ1-5	few	TRBD1
CASSEMVALNTGELFF	TGCGCCAGCAGTGAAATGGTGGCACTTAACACCGGGGAGCTGTTTTTT	TRBV10-1	TRBJ2-2	NA	NA
CATDPGTSGGPAQFF	TGCGCCACTGATCCCGGGACTAGCGGGGGGCCCGCGCAGTTCTTC	TRBV10-1	TRBJ2-1	NA	TRBD2
CASSRPGQGEHTEAFF	TGTGCCAGCAGCCGACCGGGACAGGGCGAGCACACTGAAGCTTTCTTT	TRBV4-2	TRBJ1-1	NA	TRBD1
CSAGTSGRAGYNEQFF	TGCAGTGCAGGGACTAGCGGGAGGGCTGGCTACAATGAGCAGTTCTTC	TRBV20-1	TRBJ2-1	NA	TRBD2
CATSGPTVGYNEQFF	TGTGCCACCAGTGGTCCTACGGTTGGGTACAATGAGCAGTTCTTC	TRBV24-1	TRBJ2-1	once	NA
CSARFRQGQSNQPQHF	TGCAGTGCTAGATTCCGACAGGGGCAGAGCAATCAGCCCCAGCATTTT	TRBV20-1	TRBJ1-5	few	TRBD1
CASVRDRSYNEQFF	TGTGCCAGCGTCCGGGACAGATCCTACAATGAGCAGTTCTTC	TRBV2	TRBJ2-1	medium-sized	TRBD1
CASSPLRDTQYF	TGTGCCAGCAGCCCGTTGCGGGATACGCAGTATTTT	TRBV6-1	TRBJ2-3	NA	NA
CASSGRDGSNYGYTF	TGTGCCAGCAGTGGACGGGACGGCTCTAACTATGGCTACACCTTC	TRBV6-1	TRBJ1-2	once	NA
CATSRSGGYNQPQHF	TGTGCCACCAGTCGGTCGGGCGGGTACAATCAGCCCCAGCATTTT	TRBV24-1	TRBJ1-5	NA	NA
CASSYVGGRYGYTF	TGTGCCAGCAGTTACGTAGGGGGCCGATATGGCTACACCTTC	TRBV6-5	TRBJ1-2	NA	TRBD1
CASSWGVGERYEQYF	TGTGCCAGCAGCTGGGGGGTAGGAGAAAGATACGAGCAGTACTTC	TRBV11-2	TRBJ2-7	NA	NA
CASSSTGRRETQYF	TGTGCCAGCAGCTCTACGGGACGGAGAGAGACCCAGTACTTC	TRBV7-2	TRBJ2-5	NA	NA
CASSEDSLFNYGYTF	TGTGCCAGCAGCGAGGACAGCCTGTTTAACTATGGCTACACCTTC	TRBV7-2	TRBJ1-2	NA	NA
CASSGRDTQYF	TGTGCCAGCAGCGGACGAGATACGCAGTATTTT	TRBV7-2	TRBJ2-3	few	NA
CASSPRTNEAFF	TGTGCCAGCAGCCCACGGACGAATGAAGCTTTCTTT	TRBV6-1	TRBJ1-1	NA	NA
CASSQETFRGSGGYTF	TGTGCCAGCAGCCAAGAAACCTTTCGGGGTTCGGGTGGCTACACCTTC	TRBV7-9	TRBJ1-2	NA	NA
CASSEEFSNQPQHF	TGTGCCAGCAGTGAGGAGTTTAGCAATCAGCCCCAGCATTTT	TRBV2	TRBJ1-5	NA	NA
CASRTGTGNSPLHF	TGTGCCAGCAGGACAGGGACGGGGAATTCACCCCTCCACTTT	TRBV6-1	TRBJ1-6	NA	TRBD1
CSAGGGGTGELFF	TGCAGTGCTGGCGGGGGGGGCACCGGGGAGCTGTTTTTT	TRBV20-1	TRBJ2-2	few	TRBD2
CATSDVGPNTEAFF	TGTGCCACCAGTGATGTAGGGCCAAACACTGAAGCTTTCTTT	TRBV24-1	TRBJ1-1	NA	NA
CASSWGGLQETQYF	TGTGCCAGCAGCTGGGGAGGCCTCCAAGAGACCCAGTACTTC	TRBV7-2	TRBJ2-5	NA	NA
CASSDRTLQETQYF	TGTGCCAGCAGTGACCGGACGTTACAAGAGACCCAGTACTTC	TRBV25-1	TRBJ2-5	NA	NA
CASSPLAGLGEQYF	TGTGCCAGCAGCCCCCTTGCGGGTCTTGGGGAGCAGTACTTC	TRBV7-8	TRBJ2-7	NA	NA
CASSPHSGTGAGYTF	TGTGCCAGCAGTCCCCACTCCGGGACAGGAGCTGGCTACACCTTC	TRBV27	TRBJ1-2	NA	TRBD1
CSKLAGQQYF	TGCAGTAAACTAGCGGGCCAGCAGTATTTT	TRBV20-1	TRBJ2-3	NA	TRBD2
CASSLGVFNYGYTF	TGTGCCAGCAGCTTAGGGGTCTTTAACTATGGCTACACCTTC	TRBV7-2	TRBJ1-2	few	NA
CSAGLEGRSKDTQYF	TGCAGTGCTGGGTTGGAGGGACGGTCTAAAGATACGCAGTATTTT	TRBV20-1	TRBJ2-3	NA	NA
CSARTQGDWNQPQHF	TGCAGTGCTAGGACACAGGGGGATTGGAATCAGCCCCAGCATTTT	TRBV20-1	TRBJ1-5	few	TRBD1
CASSSSGRGAYPPGEQYF	TGTGCCAGCAGTTCTTCTGGGCGGGGGGCGTACCCTCCTGGCGAGCAGTACTTC	TRBV6-5	TRBJ2-7	few	TRBD2
CASRGGPGTGELFF	TGTGCCAGCAGGGGGGGTCCGGGGACCGGGGAGCTGTTTTTT	TRBV2	TRBJ2-2	NA	NA
CSAPKSGLYNEQFF	TGCAGTGCCCCGAAGTCCGGACTATACAATGAGCAGTTCTTC	TRBV20-1	TRBJ2-1	NA	NA
CASSQGQGIRTEAFF	TGCGCCAGCAGCCAAGGACAGGGGATTCGGACTGAAGCTTTCTTT	TRBV4-1	TRBJ1-1	few	TRBD1
CASSRGQHPEQYF	TGTGCCAGCAGTAGGGGTCAGCACCCCGAGCAGTACTTC	TRBV6-1	TRBJ2-7	few	NA
CASRMGLADLYEQYF	TGTGCCAGCAGGATGGGACTAGCGGATCTTTACGAGCAGTACTTC	TRBV6-1	TRBJ2-7	once	TRBD2
CATSGGGWGMNTEAFF	TGTGCCACCTCAGGAGGGGGATGGGGGATGAACACTGAAGCTTTCTTT	TRBV6-4	TRBJ1-1	NA	NA
CATRRVSGTEAFF	TGTGCCACCAGGAGGGTCTCGGGCACTGAAGCTTTCTTT	TRBV15	TRBJ1-1	NA	NA
CASSPGQGADTQYF	TGTGCCAGCAGCCCGGGACAGGGGGCAGATACGCAGTATTTT	TRBV5-4	TRBJ2-3	NA	TRBD1
CASTEDLGALQYF	TGTGCCAGCACCGAGGATCTGGGGGCTTTACAGTACTTC	TRBV2	TRBJ2-7	NA	NA
CASSLTDTGANTIYF	TGTGCCAGCAGCTTAACGGACACAGGGGCAAACACCATATATTTT	TRBV7-7	TRBJ1-3	NA	TRBD1